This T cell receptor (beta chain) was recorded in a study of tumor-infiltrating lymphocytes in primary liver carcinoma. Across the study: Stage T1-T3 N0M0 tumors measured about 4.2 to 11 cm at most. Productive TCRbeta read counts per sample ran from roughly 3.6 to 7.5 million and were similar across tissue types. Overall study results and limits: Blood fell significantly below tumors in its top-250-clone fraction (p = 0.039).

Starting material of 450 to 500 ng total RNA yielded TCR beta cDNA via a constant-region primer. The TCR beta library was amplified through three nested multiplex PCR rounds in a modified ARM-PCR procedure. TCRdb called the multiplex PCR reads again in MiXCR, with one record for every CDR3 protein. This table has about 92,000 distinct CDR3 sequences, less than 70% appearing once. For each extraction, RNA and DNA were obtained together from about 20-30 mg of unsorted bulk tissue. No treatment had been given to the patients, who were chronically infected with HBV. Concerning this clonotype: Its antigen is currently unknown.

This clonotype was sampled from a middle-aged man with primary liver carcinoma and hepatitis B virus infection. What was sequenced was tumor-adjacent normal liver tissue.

The CDR3, as DNA: TGTGCCAGCAGTTTTCGTCTAGGCACTGGGGAGCTGTTTTTT. Translating it yields CASSFRLGTGELFF. The chain joins TRBV11-3 to TRBJ2-2; unclear D gene. There are 14 residues in the CDR3. Trimming took 6 bases from V and 8 from J, leaving 16 bases between them. Germline CDR1 and CDR2: SGHNT and YENEEA.